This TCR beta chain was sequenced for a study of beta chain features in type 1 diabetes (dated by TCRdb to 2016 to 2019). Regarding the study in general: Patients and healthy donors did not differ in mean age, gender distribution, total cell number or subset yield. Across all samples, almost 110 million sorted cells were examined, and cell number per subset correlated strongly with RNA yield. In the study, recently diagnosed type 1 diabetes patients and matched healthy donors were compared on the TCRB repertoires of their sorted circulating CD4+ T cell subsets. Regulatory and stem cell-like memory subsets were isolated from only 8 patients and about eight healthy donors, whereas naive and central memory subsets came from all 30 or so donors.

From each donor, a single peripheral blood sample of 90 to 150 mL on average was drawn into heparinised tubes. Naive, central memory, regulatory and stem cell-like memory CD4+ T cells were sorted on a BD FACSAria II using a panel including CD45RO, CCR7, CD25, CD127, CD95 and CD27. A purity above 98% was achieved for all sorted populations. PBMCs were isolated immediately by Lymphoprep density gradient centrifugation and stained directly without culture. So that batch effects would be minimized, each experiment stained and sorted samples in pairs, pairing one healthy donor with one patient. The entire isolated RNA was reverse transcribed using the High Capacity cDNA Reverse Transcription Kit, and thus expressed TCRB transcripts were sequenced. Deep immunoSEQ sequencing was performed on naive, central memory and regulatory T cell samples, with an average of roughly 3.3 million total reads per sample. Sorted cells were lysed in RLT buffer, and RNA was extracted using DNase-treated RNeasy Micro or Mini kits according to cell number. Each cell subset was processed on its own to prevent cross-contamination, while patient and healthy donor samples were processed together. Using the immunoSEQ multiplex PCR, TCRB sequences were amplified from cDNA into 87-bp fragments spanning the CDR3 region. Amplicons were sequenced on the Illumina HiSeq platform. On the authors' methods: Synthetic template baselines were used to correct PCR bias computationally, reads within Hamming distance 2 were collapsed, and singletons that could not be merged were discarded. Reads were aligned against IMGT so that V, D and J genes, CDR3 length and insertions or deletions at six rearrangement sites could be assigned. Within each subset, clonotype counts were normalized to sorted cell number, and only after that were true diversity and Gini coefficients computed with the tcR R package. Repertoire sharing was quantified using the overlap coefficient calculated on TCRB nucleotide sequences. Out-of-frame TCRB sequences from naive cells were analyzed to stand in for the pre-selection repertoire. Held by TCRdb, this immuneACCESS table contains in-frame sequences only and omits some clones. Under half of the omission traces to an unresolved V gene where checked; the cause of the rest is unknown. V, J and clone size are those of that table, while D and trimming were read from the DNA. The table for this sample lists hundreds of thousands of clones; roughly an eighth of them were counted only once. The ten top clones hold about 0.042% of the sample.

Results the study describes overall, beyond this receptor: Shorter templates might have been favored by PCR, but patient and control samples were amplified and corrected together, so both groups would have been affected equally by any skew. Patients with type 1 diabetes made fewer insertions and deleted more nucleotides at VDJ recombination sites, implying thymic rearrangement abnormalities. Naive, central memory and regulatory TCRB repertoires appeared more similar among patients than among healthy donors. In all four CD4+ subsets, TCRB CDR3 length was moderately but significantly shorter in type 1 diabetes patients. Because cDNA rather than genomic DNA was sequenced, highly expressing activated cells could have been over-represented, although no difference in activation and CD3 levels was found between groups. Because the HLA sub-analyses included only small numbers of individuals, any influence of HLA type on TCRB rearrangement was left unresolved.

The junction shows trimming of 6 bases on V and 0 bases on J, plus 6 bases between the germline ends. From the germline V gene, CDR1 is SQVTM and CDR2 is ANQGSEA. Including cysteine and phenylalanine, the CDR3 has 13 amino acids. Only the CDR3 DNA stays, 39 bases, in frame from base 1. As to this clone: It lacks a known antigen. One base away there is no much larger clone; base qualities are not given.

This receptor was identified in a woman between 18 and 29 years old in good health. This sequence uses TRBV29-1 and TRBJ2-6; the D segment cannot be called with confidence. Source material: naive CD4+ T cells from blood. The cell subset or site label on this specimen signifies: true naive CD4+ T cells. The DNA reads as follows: TGCAGCGTCCGGAGCTCTGGGGCCAACGTCCTGACTTTC. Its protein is CSVRSSGANVLTF.